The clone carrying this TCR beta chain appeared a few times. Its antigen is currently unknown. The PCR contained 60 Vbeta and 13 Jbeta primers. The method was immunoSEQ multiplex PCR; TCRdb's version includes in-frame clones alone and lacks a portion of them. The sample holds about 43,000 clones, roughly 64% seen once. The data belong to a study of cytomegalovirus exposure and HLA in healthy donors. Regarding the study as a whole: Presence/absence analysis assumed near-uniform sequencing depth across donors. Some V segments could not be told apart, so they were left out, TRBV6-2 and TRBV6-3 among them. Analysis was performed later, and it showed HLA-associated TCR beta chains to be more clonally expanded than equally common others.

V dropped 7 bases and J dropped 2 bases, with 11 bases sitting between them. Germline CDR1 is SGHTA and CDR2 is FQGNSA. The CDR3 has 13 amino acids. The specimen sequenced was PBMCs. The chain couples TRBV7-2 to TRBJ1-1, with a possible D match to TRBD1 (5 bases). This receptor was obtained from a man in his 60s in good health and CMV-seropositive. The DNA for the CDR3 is TGTGCCAGCACCTGGGGGGTTAACACTGAAGCTTTCTTT. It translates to CASTWGVNTEAFF. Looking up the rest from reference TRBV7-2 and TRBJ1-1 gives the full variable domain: GAGVSQSPSNKVTEKGKDVELRCDPISGHTALYWYRQSLGQGLEFLIYFQGNSAPDKSGLPSDRFSAERTGGSVSTLTIQRTQQEDSAVYLCASTWGVNTEAFFGQGTRLTVV.